This T cell receptor beta chain was recorded in a study of blood T cell repertoires in COVID-19. Overall study context: Sources were T cells, B-cell-depleted T cells, or PBMCs; the material itself was cDNA or gDNA.

With 1 base clipped from V and 8 bases from J, the junction kept 14 bases outside the gene matches. Germline assignment: CDR1 GTSNPN and CDR2 SVGIG (reference sequence). The CDR3 spans 16 residues. Grouping used clinical history reported by participants in a survey and questionnaire. The table came from immunoSEQ multiplex PCR; TCRdb's copy has only in-frame clones and leaves some out. The data hold 100,000 to 150,000 clones, with roughly 80% observed a single time. This sequence originates from a man in his forties with acute COVID-19. Sequencing used PBMCs or T cells enriched from blood (not recorded which). The rearrangement links TRBV30 to TRBJ1-2; TRBD1 matches 9 bases. CDR3 nucleotides: TGTGCCTGGAGTGCCTCGAATCCGGGACAGGGCTCCGGCTACACCTTC. Protein product: CAWSASNPGQGSGYTF. Together with reference TRBV30 and TRBJ1-2, the CDR3 gives the full variable domain: SQTIHQWPATLVQPVGSPLSLECTVEGTSNPNLYWYRQAAGRGLQLLFYSVGIGQISSEVPQNLSASRPQDRQFILSSKKLLLSDSGFYLCAWSASNPGQGSGYTFGSGTRLTVV.